This T cell receptor (beta chain) was found in a study of blood T cells in healthy people across ages. Study conclusions and caveats: Donor CMV infection status was unknown, possibly confounding age-related changes in expanded clonotypes.

Isolation recovered at least 6 million PBMCs from every sample. A second roughly 6 to 11 cycle PCR used barcoded and J-beta primers. TCRdb re-called the 5' RACE reads through MiXCR, storing one row per CDR3 protein. The sample has 550,000 to 600,000 distinct CDR3 sequences, about 25% seen once. On this clonotype: The antigen remains unidentified.

Material: blood. The TCR was taken from a woman in her 70s in good health.

CDR3 amino acids: CATSPYPGRYEQYF. The CDR3 nucleotides read TGTGCCACCAGCCCTTACCCAGGACGCTACGAGCAGTACTTC. The genes are TRBV15 and TRBJ2-7; no reliable D call. The germline V and J ends were trimmed by 5 bases and 3 bases, with 14 bases remaining between them. CDR3 length: 14 amino acids. Germline loops: CDR1 LNHNV, CDR2 YYDKDF (reference sequence).